One sample yielded the 8 T cell receptor beta chains listed below, sequenced in a study of CD4 T cells in relation to SARS-CoV-2 and coronaviruses. Before the COVID-19 pandemic, during about 2010-2018, CD4+ T cells were taken from unexposed donors. Isolation of CD4+ T cells took place after approximately eleven days in culture. Their antigen targets remain unknown. Libraries were prepared by immunoSEQ multiplex PCR; TCRdb keeps only in-frame clonotypes and omits some of them. The repertoire holds fewer than 15,000 clones, with about 72% as singletons. Sample: CD4+ T cells from PBMCs, cultured in vitro. These receptors originate from a human donor in good health.

This chain links TRBV6-5 with TRBJ2-7; unclear D gene. There are 13 residues in the CDR3. CDR1 and CDR2 (germline): MNHEY, SVGAGI. Trimming took off 6 bases at V and 5 bases at J, with 14 bases between the two ends. The DNA for the CDR3 is TGTGCCAGCAGCCCCGGGCTTCTCCACGAGCAGTACTTC. Translation gives CASSPGLLHEQYF.

This clone was seen a handful of times. The chain recombines TRBV19 with TRBJ2-3; the match to TRBD2 covers 9 bases. The CDR3 is 15 residues long. V trimming: 3 bases; J trimming: 6 bases; junction bases outside the gene matches: 7. Germline V gene sequence: CDR1 LNHDA, CDR2 SQIVND (reference sequence). CDR3 protein: CASSIQAGGRDTQYF. CDR3 in DNA: TGTGCCAGTAGTATCCAAGCGGGGGGCCGGGATACGCAGTATTTT.

Sample share makes this clone large. The genes are TRBV5-1 and TRBJ2-3, with D unclear. CDR1 SGHRS and CDR2 YFSETQ come from the germline V gene. The CDR3 covers 13 residues. The V end lost 3 bases, the J end lost 2 bases, and 7 bases lay between the germline ends. CDR3: CASSSMPTDTQYF. CDR3 nucleotide sequence: TGCGCCAGCAGCTCTATGCCCACAGATACGCAGTATTTT.

This clone has just a few counts. The chain recombines TRBV27 with TRBJ1-2, with D possibly matching TRBD1 (5 bases). Per the germline V gene, CDR1 is MNHEY and CDR2 is SMNVEV (reference sequence). V was cut by 8 bases and J by 14 bases, with 21 bases left in between. The CDR3 spans 12 residues. As DNA, the CDR3 is TGTGCCAGCGGTAGAGACAGTGGGTTTTGGACCTTC. This codes for CASGRDSGFWTF.

The J gene is TRBJ1-3, the V gene TRBV20-1; unclear D gene. In germline, CDR1 is DFQATT, CDR2 SNEGSKA (reference sequence). With 0 bases removed from V and 4 bases from J, the gap between germline ends came to 1 base. This CDR3 region has 11 residues. CDR3 in DNA: TGCAGTGCTAGAGAGGGAAACACCATATATTTT. The encoded protein is CSAREGNTIYF.

The V gene is TRBV10-3, the J gene TRBJ2-1; TRBD1 matches at 12 bases. There are 16 residues in the CDR3. Germline CDR1 ENHRY, CDR2 SYGVKD. The ends lost 5 bases at V and 6 bases at J; junction bases unmatched: 8. CDR3 residues: CAISREGQGARNEQFF. The CDR3 nucleotides are TGTGCCATCAGTCGAGAGGGACAGGGGGCGCGCAATGAGCAGTTCTTC.

This chain links TRBV29-1 with TRBJ2-7; D not resolved. CDR3 size: 12 residues. With 4 bases removed from V and 2 bases from J, the gap between germline ends came to 9 bases. Germline loops: CDR1 SQVTM, CDR2 ANQGSEA. The chain's CDR3 is CSVVVTAYEQYF. The CDR3 nucleotides are TGCAGCGTTGTGGTGACGGCCTACGAGCAGTACTTC.

This rearrangement joins TRBV4-1 to TRBJ2-3; 13 nucleotides match TRBD2. The CDR3 contains 16 residues. The V and J ends lost 4 bases and 5 bases, in that order; junction bases with no gene match: 6. CDR1 is MGHRA, CDR2 YSYEKL, per germline. CDR3 DNA sequence: TGCGCCAGCAGCCCGCGGACTAGCGGGAGTTTAGATACGCAGTATTTT. Translation gives CASSPRTSGSLDTQYF.